The rows below give T cell receptor beta chains drawn from one sample of a study of shared clonotypes between healthy human individuals. Clones were sequenced by immunoSEQ multiplex PCR, and TCRdb holds only the in-frame ones, with some missing. Of roughly 850,000 clones in the sample, 95% to 97% were seen once. Sequenced sample: naive CD8+ T cells sorted from blood. The origin of the receptors is a young man in good health. CDR3s include the opening cysteine and the closing phenylalanine or tryptophan. Each record gives: V gene, J gene, clone size, D gene, CDR3 protein, CDR3 DNA. The D gene is left open where the match is weak. Clone size is given for some rows only: seen once, a few or many times, or a class if the clone is expanded.

v_call: TRBV18
j_call: TRBJ2-2
clone_size: -
d_call: -
cdr3_aa: CASSTWGRYTGELFF
cdr3_nt: TGTGCCAGCTCGACCTGGGGGAGGTACACCGGGGAGCTGTTTTTT

v_call: TRBV25-1
j_call: TRBJ2-1
clone_size: -
d_call: -
cdr3_aa: CASSGTWQQQFF
cdr3_nt: TGTGCCAGCAGTGGGACCTGGCAACAGCAGTTCTTC

v_call: TRBV27
j_call: TRBJ2-7
clone_size: -
d_call: -
cdr3_aa: CASSGRGFYEQYF
cdr3_nt: TGTGCCAGCAGTGGCAGGGGTTTCTACGAGCAGTACTTC

v_call: TRBV19
j_call: TRBJ2-1
clone_size: -
d_call: TRBD1
cdr3_aa: CATKQGLSYNEQFF
cdr3_nt: TGTGCCACCAAACAGGGGCTCTCCTACAATGAGCAGTTCTTC

v_call: TRBV9
j_call: TRBJ2-2
clone_size: -
d_call: TRBD1
cdr3_aa: CASSEPGQGGEIGELFF
cdr3_nt: TGTGCCAGCAGCGAGCCGGGACAGGGTGGGGAAATCGGGGAGCTGTTTTTT

v_call: TRBV7-2
j_call: TRBJ1-1
clone_size: -
d_call: -
cdr3_aa: CASTRLGGRPNTEAFF
cdr3_nt: TGTGCCAGCACCCGTCTGGGGGGGAGACCGAACACTGAAGCTTTCTTT

v_call: TRBV29-1
j_call: TRBJ1-2
clone_size: -
d_call: -
cdr3_aa: CSVVSRYGYTF
cdr3_nt: TGCAGCGTTGTATCCCGCTATGGCTACACCTTC

v_call: TRBV7-9
j_call: TRBJ2-7
clone_size: -
d_call: -
cdr3_aa: CASSLIPVGEQYF
cdr3_nt: TGTGCCAGCAGCTTAATTCCAGTGGGTGAGCAGTACTTC

v_call: TRBV9
j_call: TRBJ2-5
clone_size: -
d_call: TRBD2
cdr3_aa: CASSVSGRSLETQYF
cdr3_nt: TGTGCCAGCAGCGTTAGCGGGAGGTCGCTAGAGACCCAGTACTTC

v_call: TRBV4-1
j_call: TRBJ2-2
clone_size: -
d_call: -
cdr3_aa: CASSGDGFFNTGELFF
cdr3_nt: TGCGCCAGCAGCGGCGACGGCTTCTTCAACACCGGGGAGCTGTTTTTT

v_call: TRBV7-9
j_call: TRBJ2-7
clone_size: -
d_call: -
cdr3_aa: CASTESRDPYEQYF
cdr3_nt: TGTGCCAGCACCGAATCCAGGGATCCCTACGAGCAGTACTTC

v_call: TRBV7-9
j_call: TRBJ1-1
clone_size: once
d_call: -
cdr3_aa: CASSSGGVEAFF
cdr3_nt: TGTGCCAGCAGCTCTGGAGGGGTTGAAGCTTTCTTT

v_call: TRBV7-9
j_call: TRBJ1-3
clone_size: -
d_call: -
cdr3_aa: CASTNHQGFRDGNTIYF
cdr3_nt: TGTGCCAGCACCAATCACCAGGGGTTTAGGGATGGAAACACCATATATTTT

v_call: TRBV4-3
j_call: TRBJ2-5
clone_size: -
d_call: TRBD2
cdr3_aa: CASSQDSLAGQETQYF
cdr3_nt: TGCGCCAGCAGCCAAGATAGTCTAGCGGGGCAAGAGACCCAGTACTTC

v_call: TRBV7-2
j_call: TRBJ2-7
clone_size: -
d_call: -
cdr3_aa: CASSLNDRYEQYF
cdr3_nt: TGTGCCAGCAGCTTAAATGACAGATACGAGCAGTACTTC

v_call: TRBV5-4
j_call: TRBJ2-7
clone_size: -
d_call: -
cdr3_aa: CASSLLGKGLYEQYF
cdr3_nt: TGTGCCAGCAGCTTGCTTGGGAAAGGCCTCTACGAGCAGTACTTC

v_call: TRBV7-9
j_call: TRBJ2-7
clone_size: once
d_call: -
cdr3_aa: CASSFGGDYEQYF
cdr3_nt: TGTGCCAGCAGCTTTGGGGGTGACTACGAGCAGTACTTC

v_call: TRBV9
j_call: TRBJ1-5
clone_size: -
d_call: -
cdr3_aa: CASSREQTNQPQHF
cdr3_nt: TGTGCCAGCAGCCGGGAGCAAACTAATCAGCCCCAGCATTTT

v_call: TRBV7-3
j_call: TRBJ2-2
clone_size: -
d_call: -
cdr3_aa: CASSLTLPGLSTGELFF
cdr3_nt: TGTGCCAGCAGCTTAACTCTACCGGGTTTGAGCACCGGGGAGCTGTTTTTT

v_call: TRBV7-9
j_call: TRBJ2-1
clone_size: -
d_call: TRBD2
cdr3_aa: CASSEFPRTSGGYNEQFF
cdr3_nt: TGTGCCAGCAGCGAGTTTCCGAGGACTAGCGGGGGATACAATGAGCAGTTCTTC

v_call: TRBV5-1
j_call: TRBJ2-2
clone_size: -
d_call: TRBD2
cdr3_aa: CASRTRLAGERTGELFF
cdr3_nt: TGCGCCAGCAGGACTCGGCTAGCGGGAGAGCGTACCGGGGAGCTGTTTTTT

v_call: TRBV5-1
j_call: TRBJ2-1
clone_size: -
d_call: TRBD1
cdr3_aa: CASSTGQGAIWEDEQFF
cdr3_nt: TGCGCCAGCAGCACCGGACAGGGGGCGATCTGGGAAGATGAGCAGTTCTTC

v_call: TRBV4-1
j_call: TRBJ2-1
clone_size: -
d_call: TRBD2
cdr3_aa: CASSQGSGLASNEQFF
cdr3_nt: TGCGCCAGCAGCCAAGGCAGTGGACTAGCGAGCAATGAGCAGTTCTTC

v_call: TRBV2
j_call: TRBJ2-7
clone_size: -
d_call: -
cdr3_aa: CASRGYEQYF
cdr3_nt: TGTGCCAGCAGAGGCTACGAGCAGTACTTC

v_call: TRBV9
j_call: TRBJ2-3
clone_size: -
d_call: TRBD2
cdr3_aa: CASHLRLAVSTDTQYF
cdr3_nt: TGTGCCAGCCACCTTAGACTAGCGGTTAGCACAGATACGCAGTATTTT

v_call: TRBV27
j_call: TRBJ1-5
clone_size: -
d_call: TRBD1
cdr3_aa: CASSLTTDRASNQPQHF
cdr3_nt: TGTGCCAGCAGTTTGACTACGGACAGGGCTAGCAATCAGCCCCAGCATTTT

v_call: TRBV7-9
j_call: TRBJ2-7
clone_size: -
d_call: -
cdr3_aa: CASSLGTYEQYF
cdr3_nt: TGTGCCAGCAGCCTGGGGACCTACGAGCAGTACTTC

v_call: TRBV13
j_call: TRBJ1-5
clone_size: once
d_call: -
cdr3_aa: CASSSQGSGEPQHF
cdr3_nt: TGTGCCAGCAGCTCACAGGGTTCCGGGGAGCCCCAGCATTTT

v_call: TRBV6-6
j_call: TRBJ2-2
clone_size: -
d_call: TRBD1
cdr3_aa: CASRKPGQGAAGELFF
cdr3_nt: TGTGCCAGCAGGAAACCGGGACAGGGGGCTGCGGGGGAGCTGTTTTTT

v_call: TRBV16
j_call: TRBJ2-7
clone_size: -
d_call: -
cdr3_aa: CASSQSPLLYEQYF
cdr3_nt: TGTGCCAGCAGCCAATCCCCGTTACTCTACGAGCAGTACTTC

v_call: TRBV7-8
j_call: TRBJ2-7
clone_size: -
d_call: -
cdr3_aa: CASSSLTFSYEQYF
cdr3_nt: TGTGCCAGCAGCTCCCTAACTTTTTCCTACGAGCAGTACTTC

v_call: TRBV7-9
j_call: TRBJ1-2
clone_size: once
d_call: -
cdr3_aa: CASTPPGSIRGYTF
cdr3_nt: TGTGCCAGCACCCCCCCAGGGTCTATTCGTGGCTACACCTTC

v_call: TRBV5-4
j_call: TRBJ2-7
clone_size: -
d_call: TRBD2
cdr3_aa: CASSFAGELGEQYF
cdr3_nt: TGTGCCAGCAGCTTCGCGGGAGAGTTAGGCGAGCAGTACTTC

v_call: TRBV5-1
j_call: TRBJ1-1
clone_size: -
d_call: -
cdr3_aa: CASRVGDTEAFF
cdr3_nt: TGCGCCAGCAGGGTCGGAGACACTGAAGCTTTCTTT

v_call: TRBV10-3
j_call: TRBJ2-1
clone_size: -
d_call: TRBD2
cdr3_aa: CAISGLADNYNEQFF
cdr3_nt: TGTGCCATCAGTGGACTAGCGGATAACTACAATGAGCAGTTCTTC

v_call: TRBV5-5
j_call: TRBJ2-3
clone_size: -
d_call: -
cdr3_aa: CASSLAGRWGDTQYF
cdr3_nt: TGTGCCAGCAGCTTGGCTGGACGCTGGGGAGATACGCAGTATTTT

v_call: TRBV5-5
j_call: TRBJ2-2
clone_size: -
d_call: -
cdr3_aa: CASSSLNRASAGELFF
cdr3_nt: TGTGCCAGCAGCTCACTCAACCGGGCCTCAGCCGGGGAGCTGTTTTTT

v_call: TRBV14
j_call: TRBJ2-7
clone_size: -
d_call: TRBD2
cdr3_aa: CASSRLGRSGTSKVSEQYF
cdr3_nt: TGTGCCAGCAGCCGGTTGGGACGGTCCGGGACTAGCAAAGTTAGCGAGCAGTACTTC

v_call: TRBV6-6
j_call: TRBJ1-2
clone_size: -
d_call: -
cdr3_aa: CASSLSGGYGYTF
cdr3_nt: TGTGCCAGCAGCCTGAGTGGGGGGTATGGCTACACCTTC

v_call: TRBV2
j_call: TRBJ1-1
clone_size: -
d_call: -
cdr3_aa: CASSRTSGMNTEAFF
cdr3_nt: TGTGCCAGCAGTCGGACAAGTGGGATGAACACTGAAGCTTTCTTT

v_call: TRBV5-6
j_call: TRBJ2-2
clone_size: -
d_call: -
cdr3_aa: CASSSDREEIGELFF
cdr3_nt: TGTGCCAGCAGCTCAGACAGGGAGGAGATCGGGGAGCTGTTTTTT

v_call: TRBV25-1
j_call: TRBJ1-2
clone_size: -
d_call: -
cdr3_aa: CASSSGGIYGYTF
cdr3_nt: TGTGCCAGCAGCTCCGGGGGCATCTATGGCTACACCTTC

v_call: TRBV6-6
j_call: TRBJ2-7
clone_size: -
d_call: -
cdr3_aa: CASSYSEEETMHEQYF
cdr3_nt: TGTGCCAGCAGTTACTCCGAGGAGGAGACTATGCACGAGCAGTACTTC

v_call: TRBV13
j_call: TRBJ2-3
clone_size: -
d_call: TRBD2
cdr3_aa: CASSLGLAATDTQYF
cdr3_nt: TGTGCCAGCAGCTTAGGCCTAGCGGCCACAGATACGCAGTATTTT

v_call: TRBV18
j_call: TRBJ2-1
clone_size: -
d_call: TRBD2
cdr3_aa: CASSPQGLEFGGGSEQFF
cdr3_nt: TGTGCCAGCTCACCACAGGGATTGGAGTTCGGCGGGGGGAGTGAGCAGTTCTTC

v_call: TRBV5-5
j_call: TRBJ2-7
clone_size: once
d_call: -
cdr3_aa: CASSLAWTPYEQYF
cdr3_nt: TGTGCCAGCAGCTTGGCATGGACCCCCTACGAGCAGTACTTC

v_call: TRBV12-5
j_call: TRBJ2-3
clone_size: once
d_call: -
cdr3_aa: CASGLGGSDTDTQYF
cdr3_nt: TGTGCTAGTGGTTTGGGCGGTTCAGACACAGATACGCAGTATTTT

v_call: TRBV7-9
j_call: TRBJ2-1
clone_size: once
d_call: TRBD1
cdr3_aa: CATGQGNYNEQFF
cdr3_nt: TGTGCTACCGGACAGGGAAACTACAATGAGCAGTTCTTC

v_call: TRBV15
j_call: TRBJ2-7
clone_size: -
d_call: TRBD1
cdr3_aa: CATRADRASYEQYF
cdr3_nt: TGTGCCACCAGGGCGGACAGGGCCTCCTACGAGCAGTACTTC

v_call: TRBV6-6
j_call: TRBJ2-2
clone_size: -
d_call: -
cdr3_aa: CASSYSLAGNTGELFF
cdr3_nt: TGTGCCAGCAGTTACTCTCTCGCGGGAAACACCGGGGAGCTGTTTTTT

v_call: TRBV7-9
j_call: TRBJ2-5
clone_size: -
d_call: -
cdr3_aa: CASSTGLGPGETQYF
cdr3_nt: TGTGCCAGCAGTACCGGCCTCGGGCCCGGGGAGACCCAGTACTTC

v_call: TRBV28
j_call: TRBJ2-2
clone_size: -
d_call: -
cdr3_aa: CATFTGELFF
cdr3_nt: TGTGCCACCTTCACCGGGGAGCTGTTTTTT

v_call: TRBV15
j_call: TRBJ2-1
clone_size: -
d_call: -
cdr3_aa: CATSRDSGYNEQFF
cdr3_nt: TGTGCCACCAGCAGAGATAGCGGTTACAATGAGCAGTTCTTC